These T cell receptor beta chains were read from a single sample in a study of control samples from healthy donors and cancer patients. Sequenced by immunoSEQ multiplex PCR; TCRdb stores in-frame clones only, minus some. The repertoire holds around 250,000 clones, with roughly 87% as singletons. The material sequenced was PBMCs. These TCRs come from a woman aged 60-75 years with lung cancer. Each CDR3 is given with its conserved first and last residue. A D gene is named only where the DNA matches it firmly. The size field is filled for only some rows; it gives once, few, many or a size class.

v_call: TRBV28
d_call: NA
j_call: TRBJ2-6
clone_size: NA
cdr3_aa: CASSWSSGANVLTF
cdr3_nt: TGTGCCAGCAGTTGGTCCTCTGGGGCCAACGTCCTGACTTTC

v_call: TRBV21-1
d_call: NA
j_call: TRBJ2-7
clone_size: NA
cdr3_aa: CASSKTSGGPGYEQYF
cdr3_nt: TGTGCCAGCAGCAAAACTAGCGGGGGGCCTGGCTACGAGCAGTACTTC

v_call: TRBV6-5
d_call: NA
j_call: TRBJ1-3
clone_size: NA
cdr3_aa: CASRSDSSGGNTIYF
cdr3_nt: TGTGCCAGCAGATCCGACAGCTCTGGGGGAAACACCATATATTTT

v_call: TRBV21-1
d_call: NA
j_call: TRBJ2-7
clone_size: NA
cdr3_aa: CASSKAGRSYEQYF
cdr3_nt: TGTGCCAGCAGCAAAGCGGGACGGAGCTACGAGCAGTACTTC

v_call: TRBV28
d_call: TRBD2
j_call: TRBJ2-7
clone_size: NA
cdr3_aa: CAVAGRLREQYF
cdr3_nt: TGTGCCGTAGCGGGGAGGCTCCGCGAGCAGTACTTC

v_call: TRBV6-1
d_call: NA
j_call: TRBJ1-1
clone_size: NA
cdr3_aa: CASSEGTFSTEAFF
cdr3_nt: TGTGCCAGCAGTGAAGGGACATTTTCAACTGAAGCTTTCTTT

v_call: TRBV7-9
d_call: TRBD2
j_call: TRBJ2-7
clone_size: NA
cdr3_aa: CASSPLAGGSISSYEQYF
cdr3_nt: TGTGCCAGCAGCCCTCTAGCGGGGGGCTCAATTAGCTCCTACGAGCAGTACTTC

v_call: TRBV19
d_call: TRBD1
j_call: TRBJ1-3
clone_size: NA
cdr3_aa: CASSTQGFSGNTIYF
cdr3_nt: TGTGCCAGTAGTACACAGGGGTTCTCTGGAAACACCATATATTTT

v_call: TRBV28
d_call: TRBD2
j_call: TRBJ2-1
clone_size: few
cdr3_aa: CASTTSGSHNEQFF
cdr3_nt: TGTGCCAGCACGACTAGCGGGAGCCACAATGAGCAGTTCTTC

v_call: TRBV7-9
d_call: NA
j_call: TRBJ1-1
clone_size: NA
cdr3_aa: CASSLTGTEAFF
cdr3_nt: TGTGCCAGCAGCTTAACAGGCACTGAAGCTTTCTTT

v_call: TRBV11-2
d_call: NA
j_call: TRBJ2-1
clone_size: once
cdr3_aa: CASSQAPGSGEQFF
cdr3_nt: TGTGCCAGCAGCCAAGCCCCCGGGTCGGGTGAGCAGTTCTTC

v_call: TRBV18
d_call: NA
j_call: TRBJ1-1
clone_size: NA
cdr3_aa: CASSPLMGASSEAFF
cdr3_nt: TGTGCCAGCTCACCACTCATGGGGGCTTCTTCTGAAGCTTTCTTT

v_call: TRBV6-5
d_call: NA
j_call: TRBJ1-4
clone_size: once
cdr3_aa: CASRWTASNEKLFF
cdr3_nt: TGTGCCAGCAGATGGACCGCTTCTAATGAAAAACTGTTTTTT

v_call: TRBV28
d_call: NA
j_call: TRBJ1-3
clone_size: NA
cdr3_aa: CASSPDSLSGNTIYF
cdr3_nt: TGTGCCAGCAGCCCGGACAGCCTGTCTGGAAACACCATATATTTT

v_call: TRBV27
d_call: NA
j_call: TRBJ2-7
clone_size: NA
cdr3_aa: CASSPSRAREEQYF
cdr3_nt: TGTGCCAGCAGTCCTAGCCGTGCGCGTGAGGAGCAGTACTTC

v_call: TRBV12-3/TRBV12-4
d_call: NA
j_call: TRBJ2-5
clone_size: NA
cdr3_aa: CASSFGVGETQYF
cdr3_nt: TGTGCCAGCAGTTTTGGGGTAGGGGAGACCCAGTACTTC

v_call: TRBV12-3/TRBV12-4
d_call: TRBD1
j_call: TRBJ2-5
clone_size: NA
cdr3_aa: CASSLQGRETQYF
cdr3_nt: TGTGCCAGCAGCCTACAGGGGCGAGAGACCCAGTACTTC

v_call: TRBV5-1
d_call: NA
j_call: TRBJ2-7
clone_size: NA
cdr3_aa: CASSLAAGLGPYEQYF
cdr3_nt: TGCGCCAGCAGCTTGGCCGCGGGGCTAGGACCCTACGAGCAGTACTTC

v_call: TRBV7-3
d_call: TRBD1
j_call: TRBJ1-1
clone_size: once
cdr3_aa: CASGEGADTEAFF
cdr3_nt: TGTGCCAGTGGGGAGGGGGCGGACACTGAAGCTTTCTTT

v_call: TRBV6-1
d_call: TRBD1
j_call: TRBJ2-7
clone_size: NA
cdr3_aa: CASSETGGNDEQYF
cdr3_nt: TGTGCCAGCAGTGAAACAGGGGGCAACGACGAGCAGTACTTC

v_call: TRBV28
d_call: TRBD2
j_call: TRBJ2-7
clone_size: NA
cdr3_aa: CASKRELSYEQYF
cdr3_nt: TGTGCCAGCAAGCGGGAGCTCTCCTACGAGCAGTACTTC

v_call: TRBV6-1
d_call: NA
j_call: TRBJ1-3
clone_size: NA
cdr3_aa: CASSEGGISGNTIYF
cdr3_nt: TGTGCCAGCAGTGAAGGCGGGATCTCTGGAAACACCATATATTTT